Listed here is a single T cell receptor (beta chain). J lost 1 base, V lost 7 bases, and 2 bases had no gene match. Germline-derived CDR1 and CDR2 are SQVTM and ANQGSEA. The CDR3 has 12 amino acids. The data belong to a study of cytomegalovirus exposure and HLA in healthy donors. Researchers ran the PCR with 60 Vbeta and 13 Jbeta primers. Assay: immunoSEQ multiplex PCR; the TCRdb copy retains only in-frame clones and omits some. The table lists under 200,000 clones, approximately 73% of them singletons. The sequenced sample was PBMCs. The sequence came from a man aged 50 to 60 in good health and CMV-seronegative. This chain joins TRBV29-1 and TRBJ1-1, with 8 bases lining up with TRBD1. The CDR3: CSADRGNTEAFF. In DNA form, the CDR3 reads TGCAGCGCCGACAGGGGGAACACTGAAGCTTTCTTT.